The clone carrying this T cell receptor beta chain was seen at least ten times. The antigen is not known. CDR3 regions were amplified by Arm-PCR using iRepertoire HTBI primers to build TCR beta libraries. TCRdb recomputed calls from the multiplex PCR reads with MiXCR, one row per CDR3 protein. The data contain around 400,000 distinct CDR3 sequences, 14% to 15% of them singletons. V shed 5 bases, J shed 0 bases, and the junction held 10 bases outside the gene matches. Germline V gene data show CDR1 as SGHAT and CDR2 as FQNNGV. The CDR3 runs to 17 residues. The sample belongs to a study of regulatory T cells in long-lasting Graves disease. Study-wide points: Analyses excluded thyroid tissue, covering peripheral blood alone.

Regarding time point: newly diagnosed GD, antithyroid drugs for less than 3 months. PBMC-extracted RNA yielded the TCR library. These records were also assigned to another study, of T cells in Graves' hyperthyroidism and ophthalmopathy. That report adds: TCR CDR3 underwent first-round RT-PCR with the HTBI primer set.

The sequencing used peripheral blood mononuclear cells (PBMCs), collected at new diagnosis, from a patient treated with antithyroid drugs. The receptor was derived from a woman aged 40 to 55 with Graves disease. The J gene is TRBJ2-3, the V gene TRBV11-2; TRBD1 matches at 8 bases. The CDR3 loop reads CASSPYRTGPSTDTQYF. In nucleotides, the CDR3 is TGTGCCAGCAGCCCCTACCGGACAGGGCCTAGCACAGATACGCAGTATTTT.